A single sample gave rise to the 17 T cell receptor beta chains below, sequenced in a study of cytomegalovirus exposure and HLA in healthy donors. Vbeta (60) and Jbeta (13) primers were used in the PCR. The protocol was immunoSEQ multiplex PCR, while the TCRdb copy is restricted to in-frame clones and leaves out a portion. This table has around 85,000 clones, 80% appearing once. The sequenced sample was PBMCs. Source of these receptors: a man aged 50-59 years in good health and CMV-seropositive.

V is TRBV11-2 and J is TRBJ2-1; tentatively, D is TRBD2 (5 bases). Trimming shortened V by 4 bases and J by 1 base, and 11 bases separated the two germline ends. The CDR3 is 15 residues long. The germline CDR1 and CDR2 sequences are SGHAT and FQNNGV. Written as DNA, the CDR3 is TGTGCCAGCAGCTCCTTTAGAGGGTCCTACAATGAGCAGTTCTTC. This translates into CASSSFRGSYNEQFF.

The chain has TRBV14 and TRBJ1-1; D call uncertain. Germline CDR1 SGHDN, CDR2 FVKESK. CDR3 length: 18 residues. Trimming shortened V by 4 bases and J by 1 base, and 22 bases separated the two germline ends. This CDR3 is CASSPSVLGRLENTEAFF. The CDR3 nucleotides are TGTGCCAGCAGCCCCAGCGTACTAGGTAGACTCGAGAACACTGAAGCTTTCTTT.

The V gene is TRBV18, the J gene TRBJ2-1; no clear D. V was clipped by 2 bases and J by 2 bases, with 10 bases between them. Germline V CDR1 and CDR2: KGHSH, LQKENI. The CDR3 runs to 15 residues. CDR3 nucleotide sequence: TGTGCCAGCTCACCAGGCTCCCATACCTACAATGAGCAGTTCTTC. Encoded protein: CASSPGSHTYNEQFF.

This chain uses TRBV2 with TRBJ1-5; 9 nucleotides align to TRBD1. The V gene end was trimmed by 7 bases and the J gene end by 3 bases; junction bases not matched to a gene: 7. CDR3 length equals 15 residues. Per the germline V gene, CDR1 is SNHLY and CDR2 is FYNNEI. CDR3 in amino acids: CASTVGQGNNQPQHF. The CDR3 DNA reads as TGTGCCAGCACCGTTGGACAGGGGAACAATCAGCCCCAGCATTTT.

The V call is TRBV7-3, the J call TRBJ1-2, with D possibly being TRBD1 (5 bases). CDR1 is SGHTA and CDR2 is FQGTGA in the germline V gene. The CDR3 totals 13 residues. Deletions cut 4 bases from V and 8 bases from J, with 14 bases between. CDR3: CASSSDGRGGYTF. CDR3 nucleotides: TGTGCCAGCAGCTCGGACGGGCGGGGCGGCTACACCTTC. Drawing the rest from reference TRBV7-3 and TRBJ1-2, the complete variable domain is GAGVSQTPSNKVTEKGKYVELRCDPISGHTALYWYRQSLGQGPEFLIYFQGTGAADDSGLPNDRFFAVRPEGSVSTLKIQRTERGDSAVYLCASSSDGRGGYTFGSGTRLTVV.

CDR3 DNA: TGTGCCAGCAGCTCTAGCGGGGCACCCTACAATGAGCAGTTCTTC. Protein: CASSSSGAPYNEQFF. This chain uses TRBV28 with TRBJ2-1; 9 nucleotides align to TRBD2. Germline V gene data show CDR1 as MDHEN and CDR2 as SYDVKM. Trimming took 6 bases from V and 2 from J; bases not matched to a gene: 5. This CDR3 contains 15 residues.

The V and J genes are TRBV18 and TRBJ1-6, with TRBD1 matching 8 bases. Looked up from germline, CDR1 is KGHSH and CDR2 is LQKENI. V lost 3 bases and J lost 10; bases outside the gene matches: 8. CDR3 length: 15 residues. This CDR3 is CASSPVTGVQSPLHF. CDR3 nucleotide sequence: TGTGCCAGCTCACCGGTGACAGGGGTTCAATCACCCCTCCACTTT.

This clone was detected ten times or more. The chain links TRBV7-2 to TRBJ2-1; TRBD2 agrees at 11 bases. The CDR3 is made up of 16 amino acids. The germline V gene has CDR1 SGHTA and CDR2 FQGNSA. Trimming cost V 4 bases and J 6 bases; bases outside gene matches: 8. The CDR3 sequence is CASSSGRGLAVNEQFF. The CDR3 DNA sequence: TGTGCCAGCAGCTCGGGGCGGGGACTAGCGGTCAATGAGCAGTTCTTC.

This clone was recorded only once. The gene calls are TRBV5-5 and TRBJ2-3; 8 bases align to TRBD2. The CDR3 contains 14 residues. The germline V gene has CDR1 SGHKS and CDR2 YYEKEE (reference sequence). The trim removed 0 bases at V and 5 bases at J, leaving 2 bases unmatched. The CDR3 nucleotides read TGTGCCAGCAGCTTGGGACTAGCGTTAGATACGCAGTATTTT. Translated, it gives CASSLGLALDTQYF. The whole variable domain, remainder taken from reference TRBV5-5 and TRBJ2-3, is DAGVTQSPTHLIKTRGQQVTLRCSPISGHKSVSWYQQVLGQGPQFIFQYYEKEERGRGNFPDRFSARQFPNYSSELNVNALLLGDSALYLCASSLGLALDTQYFGPGTRLTVL.

The chain combines TRBV5-6 with TRBJ2-1; 12 positions agree with TRBD2. The CDR3 is made up of 17 amino acids. The V gene's germline CDR1 is SGHDT and CDR2 YYEEEE. V lost 0 bases to trimming and J lost 5 bases; unmatched junction nucleotides: 6. CDR3 protein: CASSLDLAGGGHNEQFF. CDR3 nucleotide sequence: TGTGCCAGCAGCTTGGATCTAGCGGGAGGGGGCCACAATGAGCAGTTCTTC.

V and J are TRBV18 and TRBJ1-2; D is unresolved. This CDR3 region has 15 residues. V dropped 2 bases and J dropped 8 bases, with 18 bases sitting between them. Germline V gives CDR1 KGHSH, CDR2 LQKENI. The CDR3 region has the DNA TGTGCCAGCTCACCAGGAGCGAGCCGCACTGCGGGCTACACCTTC. Residues: CASSPGASRTAGYTF.

This sequence joins TRBV6-1 and TRBJ1-5; no clear D gene. Trimming shortened V by 8 bases and J by 7 bases, and 21 bases separated the two germline ends. The CDR3 consists of 15 residues. CDR1 and CDR2 from the germline V gene are MNHNS and SASEGT. The CDR3 is CASVILAGLVQPQHF. In DNA, the CDR3 is TGTGCCAGCGTGATTTTGGCGGGTTTGGTGCAGCCCCAGCATTTT.

V is TRBV5-8 and J is TRBJ2-1; a possible D gene is TRBD2 (6 bases). CDR1 SGHTS and CDR2 YDEGEE come from the germline V gene. This CDR3 is 14 amino acids long. Trimming took off 4 bases at V and 0 bases at J, with 8 bases between the two ends. DNA for the CDR3: TGTGCCAGCAGCCGGGGGACCTCCTACAATGAGCAGTTCTTC. Translation: CASSRGTSYNEQFF. Complete variable domain (other parts from reference TRBV5-8 and TRBJ2-1): EAGVTQSPTHLIKTRGQQATLRCSPISGHTSVYWYQQALGLGLQFLLWYDEGEERNRGNFPPRFSGRQFPNYSSELNVNALELEDSALYLCASSRGTSYNEQFFGPGTRLTVL.

V and J are TRBV2 and TRBJ1-4, with a possible D match to TRBD1 (5 bases). CDR1 is SNHLY, CDR2 FYNNEI, per germline. The CDR3 has 14 amino acids. V lost 7 bases and J 4 bases, leaving 13 bases between the germline ends. The CDR3 DNA reads TGTGCCAGCATCAGGACAAGCAATAATGAAAAACTGTTTTTT. It encodes CASIRTSNNEKLFF.

The sample holds a few counts of this clone. This chain links TRBV4-1 with TRBJ2-5; tentative D call: TRBD2 (6 bases). The germline CDR1 and CDR2 sequences are MGHRA and YSYEKL. The CDR3 is 17 amino acids. V was trimmed by 6 bases and J by 6 bases, leaving 26 bases between them. CDR3 amino acids: CASRPTPGLAGWKTQYF. In nucleotides, the CDR3 is TGCGCCAGCAGACCTACACCGGGACTCGCAGGGTGGAAGACCCAGTACTTC.

This chain connects TRBV5-1 to TRBJ1-1; 7 bases map to TRBD1. There are 14 residues in the CDR3. Germline assignment: CDR1 SGHRS and CDR2 YFSETQ. V lost 7 bases to trimming and J lost 4 bases; unmatched junction nucleotides: 10. The CDR3 DNA sequence: TGCGCCAGCCGGGTTACAGGGGATATCACTGAAGCTTTCTTT. It specifies CASRVTGDITEAFF.

This clone was counted a few times. The DNA for the CDR3 is TGTGCCAGCAGCCAAGATTTCGGGACTAGCGCATACAATGAGCAGTTCTTC. It codes for CASSQDFGTSAYNEQFF. V usage is TRBV14 and J usage is TRBJ2-1, with TRBD2 matching over 10 bases. J gave up 4 bases and V 0 bases, and 6 bases lay outside the gene matches. This CDR3 spans 17 amino acids. Germline lookup yields CDR1 SGHDN and CDR2 FVKESK.